The clone carrying this T cell receptor beta chain was detected once. These data originate in a study of blood T cell repertoires in COVID-19. About the study: The United States, Italy and Spain provided the acute and convalescent COVID-19 samples. In each case, the material was cDNA or gDNA derived from T cells, B-cell-depleted T cells, or PBMCs.

Authors' data handling: Amplifying reference gene primers gave estimates of nucleated cell counts. Profiling relied on immunoSEQ multiplex PCR, and the TCRdb table lists in-frame clones only, not all of them. The V and J calls and clone size come from that table; D and trimming were worked out from the DNA. The table includes 230,000 or so clones, approximately 88% detected once. Participant age was roughly 18 to 90 years, and participants resided in around 24 US areas. The sequenced sample was PBMCs or T cells enriched from blood (not recorded which). This receptor was taken from a woman aged 40-49 years with acute COVID-19.

The CDR3 spells CASSLEAGGWETQYF. CDR3 bases: TGTGCCAGCAGCTTAGAAGCGGGAGGCTGGGAGACCCAGTACTTC. The chain has TRBV11-3 and TRBJ2-5; 9 bases map to TRBD2. This CDR3 contains 15 residues. In germline, CDR1 is SGHNT, CDR2 YENEEA. V lost 0 bases to trimming and J lost 5 bases; unmatched junction nucleotides: 4.